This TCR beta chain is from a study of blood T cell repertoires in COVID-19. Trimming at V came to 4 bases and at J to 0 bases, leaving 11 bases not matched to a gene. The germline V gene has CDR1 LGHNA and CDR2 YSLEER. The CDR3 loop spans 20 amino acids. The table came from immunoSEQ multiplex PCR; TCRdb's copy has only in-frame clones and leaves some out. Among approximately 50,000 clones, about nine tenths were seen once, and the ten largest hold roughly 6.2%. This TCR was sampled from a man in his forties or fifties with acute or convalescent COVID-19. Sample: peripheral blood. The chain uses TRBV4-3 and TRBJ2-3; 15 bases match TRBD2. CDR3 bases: TGCGCCAGCAGCCCCTGGGGACTAGCGGGAGGCGGGACTAGCACAGATACGCAGTATTTT. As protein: CASSPWGLAGGGTSTDTQYF.